These 23 T cell receptor beta chains came from one sample sequenced in a study of CD8+ T cells in alopecia areata. cDNA serving as the sequencing template came from extracted, reverse transcribed RNA. Some clones are missing from TCRdb's copy, which holds only in-frame ones; the method was immunoSEQ multiplex PCR. The top ten hold 20% to 25% of the sample, which has about 100,000 clones, approximately 59% seen once. Sample: CD8+ T cells sorted from blood. The source of these receptors is a human donor in good health.

This chain connects TRBV28 to TRBJ1-6, with unresolved D. The CDR3 totals 13 residues. V lost 3 bases and J lost 5, with 5 bases in between. Germline loops: CDR1 MDHEN, CDR2 SYDVKM. The CDR3: CASSFDDNSPLHF. DNA of the CDR3: TGTGCCAGCAGTTTCGACGATAATTCACCCCTCCACTTT. Drawing the rest from reference TRBV28 and TRBJ1-6, the complete variable domain is DVKVTQSSRYLVKRTGEKVFLECVQDMDHENMFWYRQDPGLGLRLIYFSYDVKMKEKGDIPEGYSVSREKKERFSLILESASTNQTSMYLCASSFDDNSPLHFGNGTRLTVT.

A few counts support this clone. The chain carries TRBV11-2 and TRBJ2-1, with TRBD1 matching 10 bases. This CDR3 comprises 16 residues. The V gene end was trimmed by 3 bases and the J gene end by 3 bases; junction bases not matched to a gene: 5. Germline CDR1 is SGHAT and CDR2 is FQNNGV. The CDR3 nucleotides are TGTGCCAGCAGCTTCGCTGGACAGGGGGGCTACAATGAGCAGTTCTTC. Protein product: CASSFAGQGGYNEQFF.

This sequence joins TRBV7-2 and TRBJ2-5; D unclear. Trimming removed 5 bases from V and 0 bases from J, with 13 bases in between. This CDR3 comprises 15 residues. Germline V CDR1 and CDR2: SGHTA, FQGNSA. This CDR3 reads CASSLIDQYQETQYF. CDR3 nucleotides: TGTGCCAGCAGCCTTATAGACCAGTACCAAGAGACCCAGTACTTC.

The V call is TRBV29-1, the J call TRBJ1-4; D unresolved. The CDR3 is 15 amino acids. Germline loops: CDR1 SQVTM, CDR2 ANQGSEA. Trimming cost V 3 bases and J 8 bases, with 19 bases left between them. CDR3 DNA: TGCAGCGTTGACCTCCTTTATCCCTGTAGGGAAAAACTGTTTTTT. Protein sequence: CSVDLLYPCREKLFF.

The J gene is TRBJ1-1, the V gene TRBV4-1; D perhaps matches TRBD1 (5 bases). CDR1 is MGHRA, CDR2 YSYEKL, per germline. Trimming cost V 0 bases and J 2 bases, with 10 bases left between them. This CDR3 has 15 residues. This CDR3 is CASSQEGQINTEAFF. The CDR3 DNA sequence: TGCGCCAGCAGCCAAGAGGGGCAGATAAACACTGAAGCTTTCTTT.

The V gene is TRBV5-1, the J gene TRBJ2-7, with D possibly being TRBD2 (5 bases). The germline CDR1 and CDR2 sequences are SGHRS and YFSETQ. Trimming shortened V by 0 bases and J by 4 bases, and 8 bases separated the two germline ends. This CDR3 spans 13 amino acids. The CDR3 protein is CASSLATGYEQYF. CDR3 nucleotide sequence: TGCGCCAGCAGCTTGGCCACGGGATACGAGCAGTACTTC.

The chain uses TRBV27 and TRBJ2-1; D not resolved. The CDR3 has 13 residues. Germline-derived CDR1 and CDR2 are MNHEY and SMNVEV (reference sequence). Trimming took off 3 bases at V and 8 bases at J, with 11 bases between the two ends. CDR3 amino acids: CASSFDGQDEQFF. The CDR3 region has the DNA TGTGCCAGCAGTTTTGACGGCCAGGATGAGCAGTTCTTC.

The chain combines TRBV30 with TRBJ1-1; D gene unclear. The CDR3 extends over 13 amino acids. The V gene lost 0 bases and the J gene lost 3 bases, with 8 bases spanning the gap. The germline CDR1 and CDR2 sequences are GTSNPN and SVGIG (reference sequence). The CDR3 DNA follows: TGTGCCTGGAGTGTGTGGGAGCACACTGAAGCTTTCTTT. Translated, it gives CAWSVWEHTEAFF.

The CDR3 loop is CASSVNPGYGSLGYTF. For the CDR3, the DNA is TGTGCCAGCAGCGTAAATCCAGGGTATGGGAGCCTGGGCTACACCTTC. The gene calls are TRBV13 and TRBJ1-2; D is perhaps TRBD1 (5 bases). Trimming pared 5 bases from V and 8 bases from J, leaving 24 bases between. The CDR3 runs 16 residues. The germline CDR1 and CDR2 sequences are PRHDT and FYEKMQ (reference sequence).

The gene calls are TRBV7-9 and TRBJ2-5, with 9 bases aligning to TRBD1. Germline-derived CDR1 and CDR2 are SEHNR and FQNEAQ (reference sequence). The CDR3 sequence is 17 residues long. The V and J ends lost 0 bases and 4 bases, in that order; junction bases with no gene match: 9. CDR3 sequence reads: CASSLASRGQGLETQYF. In nucleotides, the CDR3 is TGTGCCAGCAGCTTAGCGTCGCGGGGACAGGGTCTAGAGACCCAGTACTTC. Combining the CDR3 with reference TRBV7-9 and TRBJ2-5 gives the whole variable domain DTGVSQNPRHKITKRGQNVTFRCDPISEHNRLYWYRQTLGQGPEFLTYFQNEAQLEKSRLLSDRFSAERPKGSFSTLEIQRTEQGDSAMYLCASSLASRGQGLETQYFGPGTRLLVL.

The chain couples TRBV7-9 to TRBJ2-3; D call uncertain. V was trimmed by 1 base and J by 7 bases, leaving 9 bases between them. The CDR3 has 13 residues. In germline, CDR1 is SEHNR, CDR2 FQNEAQ (reference sequence). Here the CDR3 DNA reads TGTGCCAGCAGCTTAGGCGAAGTAAATACGCAGTATTTT. Protein product: CASSLGEVNTQYF.

The genes are TRBV4-3 and TRBJ1-1; no firm D call. Between the trimmed V and J ends, which lost 0 bases and 7 bases, there was a span of 12 bases. Germline CDR1 and CDR2: LGHNA and YSLEER. This CDR3 has 14 residues. This CDR3 reads CASSQDLAEYEAFF. CDR3 sequence (DNA): TGCGCCAGCAGCCAAGATTTGGCCGAATATGAAGCTTTCTTT.

This clone came up a few times. This CDR3 is also generated by other DNA sequences in the sample. The J gene is TRBJ2-5, the V gene TRBV5-1; TRBD2 aligns across 9 bases. Germline-derived CDR1 and CDR2 are SGHRS and YFSETQ. V lost 0 bases to trimming and J lost 5 bases; unmatched junction nucleotides: 8. This CDR3 is 16 amino acids long. CDR3: CASSLGPSGELETQYF. As DNA, the CDR3 is TGCGCCAGCAGCTTGGGCCCTAGCGGGGAATTGGAGACCCAGTACTTC.

The chain has TRBV5-1 and TRBJ1-2, with 10 nucleotides matching TRBD1. Germline assignment: CDR1 SGHRS and CDR2 YFSETQ. V gave up 6 bases and J gave up 3 bases; unmatched junction bases: 5. CDR3 length equals 14 residues. In DNA, the CDR3 is TGCGCCAGCACCACCGGGACAGGGGACTATGGCTACACCTTC. Protein sequence: CASTTGTGDYGYTF.

In its sample, this clone was seen a few times. This chain uses TRBV23-1 with TRBJ2-1; possibly TRBD1 for D (6 bases). TRBV23-1 is flagged as an ORF with uncertain function. The CDR3 is made up of 12 amino acids. The germline V and J ends were trimmed by 0 bases and 15 bases, with 12 bases remaining between them. The CDR3 sequence: CASSQSYRDRFF. The CDR3 nucleotides are TGCGCCAGCAGTCAATCGTACAGGGATCGGTTCTTC.

The table lists this clone with a count of one. V is TRBV13 and J is TRBJ2-2; D is perhaps TRBD1 (5 bases). V lost 5 bases to trimming and J lost 4 bases, with 5 bases between them. The CDR3 loop spans 12 amino acids. CDR1 PRHDT and CDR2 FYEKMQ come from the germline V gene (reference sequence). CDR3 nucleotides: TGTGCCAGCAGCCAGGGCACCGGGGAGCTGTTTTTT. Protein: CASSQGTGELFF.

V and J are TRBV10-3 and TRBJ1-6; no reliable D call. The V gene lost 6 bases and the J gene lost 5 bases, with 2 bases spanning the gap. The length of the CDR3 is 11 residues. The germline V gene has CDR1 ENHRY and CDR2 SYGVKD. DNA of the CDR3: TGTGCCATCAGGGATAATTCACCCCTCCACTTT. It encodes CAIRDNSPLHF.

This chain joins TRBV15 and TRBJ2-3, with TRBD2 matching 8 bases. J gave up 1 base and V 0 bases, and 6 bases lay outside the gene matches. Looked up from germline, CDR1 is LNHNV and CDR2 is YYDKDF (reference sequence). The CDR3 length is 17 residues. CDR3 amino acids: CATSRDELAGRTDTQYF. The CDR3 DNA reads as TGTGCCACCAGCAGAGATGAATTAGCGGGACGCACAGATACGCAGTATTTT.

The J gene is TRBJ1-1, the V gene TRBV19; D not resolved. Germline V gene sequence: CDR1 LNHDA, CDR2 SQIVND (reference sequence). The V and J ends lost 2 bases and 1 base respectively, with 5 bases between them. This CDR3 is 13 amino acids long. CDR3 bases: TGTGCCAGTAGTATACGACAGAACACTGAAGCTTTCTTT. Residues: CASSIRQNTEAFF.

The chain is built from TRBV4-2 and TRBJ2-3; 12 bases map to TRBD2. The CDR3 spans 18 residues. Looked up from germline, CDR1 is LGHNA and CDR2 is YNFKEQ. V lost 4 bases to trimming and J lost 8 bases; unmatched junction nucleotides: 16. The CDR3 loop reads CASSRSSLAGGRQGTQYF. In DNA form, the CDR3 reads TGTGCCAGCAGCCGAAGTTCACTAGCGGGGGGTCGGCAAGGTACGCAGTATTTT.

The gene calls are TRBV27 and TRBJ1-2; TRBD1 aligns across 7 bases. Per the germline V gene, CDR1 is MNHEY and CDR2 is SMNVEV (reference sequence). J gave up 4 bases and V 4 bases, and 9 bases lay outside the gene matches. This CDR3 contains 15 residues. CDR3 in DNA: TGTGCCAGCAGTTCCTCAACAGGGGCCCTCTATGGCTACACCTTC. It is translated as CASSSSTGALYGYTF.

This clone was counted once. CDR3: CASSFSLAGGGYEQYF. CDR3 DNA: TGTGCCAGCAGTTTCTCATTAGCGGGGGGAGGTTACGAGCAGTACTTC. The chain links TRBV27 to TRBJ2-7, with TRBD2 matching 10 bases. The germline CDR1 and CDR2 sequences are MNHEY and SMNVEV (reference sequence). The CDR3 spans 16 residues. With 3 bases clipped from V and 4 bases from J, the junction kept 9 bases outside the gene matches.

V usage is TRBV18 and J usage is TRBJ2-7, with 7 bases fitting TRBD1. V shed 0 bases, J shed 2 bases, and the junction held 1 base outside the gene matches. The CDR3 length is 14 residues. Germline CDR1 reads KGHSH; CDR2 reads LQKENI. The DNA for the CDR3 is TGTGCCAGCTCACCACCGGACAGGCCCTACGAGCAGTACTTC. Amino acids: CASSPPDRPYEQYF.